The present T cell receptor beta chain was sequenced within a study of a mutant IDH1 vaccine in newly diagnosed glioma. As for time point: week 47, end of study. Doses consisted of 300 ug of mutant IDH1 20-mer peptide each, paired with topical imiquimod. The CDR3 totals 14 residues. V was cut by 6 bases and J by 2 bases, with 13 bases left in between. Germline V lookup: CDR1 MNHEY, CDR2 SVGAGI. Clones were read by immunoSEQ multiplex PCR, and TCRdb kept only the in-frame ones, dropping some. The table shows fewer than 60,000 clones, with 65% occurring only once. This clone was found a few times. Its antigen is unknown.

This sequence was found in a man aged 35-49 years with glioma. Some clones in this sample may be carry-over from other donors' samples. The chain uses TRBV6-5 and TRBJ1-2, with D uncertain. Sequenced material: peripheral blood mononuclear cells (PBMCs), taken from a glioma patient whose treatment included an IDH1 peptide vaccine. The CDR3 region has the DNA TGTGCCAGCAGACCCCTAGGAGGAAACTATGGCTACACCTTC. Its translation is CASRPLGGNYGYTF.